This T cell receptor beta chain was sequenced in a study of T cells in tuberculosis. Study-level information: Sequenced TCRs come from CD1B-GMM tetramer-binding T cells.

V gave up 2 bases and J gave up 0 bases, with 13 bases separating them. There are 16 residues in the CDR3. Germline CDR1 reads MNHNS; CDR2 reads SASEGT. Sorting used thawed, overnight-rested PBMC stained with anti-CD3, a viability dye and GMM-loaded CD1B tetramer. C32 glucose monomycolate from Rhodococcus equi was loaded onto the CD1B tetramers. CD14-expressing monocytes were removed from PBMC before cryopreservation and sorting. This table comes from immunoSEQ multiplex PCR, and its TCRdb copy is limited to in-frame clones, with some not included. There are about 54,000 clones in the sample; roughly 90% occur only once, and 21% lies in the top ten.

The clonotype was recovered from an adult woman with latent tuberculosis. The chain employs TRBV6-1 and TRBJ1-2; D may be TRBD1 (5 bases). Input material: CD1b-GMM tetramer-negative cells sorted from PBMCs. The CDR3 DNA sequence: TGTGCCAGCAGTGAAAGCGCACAGGCCACTAACTATGGCTACACCTTC. Translated, it gives CASSESAQATNYGYTF.